The 27 T cell receptor beta chains below all came from one sample that was sequenced in a study of technical replicates of blood from several donors. Repertoires were generated with immunoSEQ multiplex PCR, while TCRdb's copy carries only in-frame clones and drops some. In the table there are more than 55,000 clones, about 90% of which are singletons. What was sequenced was T cells isolated from PBMCs. These TCRs come from a human donor in good health.

This chain uses TRBV6-5 with TRBJ1-3; the D is unclear. This CDR3 has 16 residues. CDR1 is MNHEY and CDR2 is SVGAGI in the germline V gene. The V gene lost 4 bases and the J gene lost 0 bases, with 13 bases spanning the gap. CDR3 loop: CASSLSLWASGNTIYF. The CDR3 region has the DNA TGTGCCAGCAGTTTAAGCCTGTGGGCCTCTGGAAACACCATATATTTT.

The chain combines TRBV5-6 with TRBJ1-5, with 7 bases aligning to TRBD1. The J segment lost 4 bases and the V segment lost 0 bases, leaving 1 base of the junction unmatched. Germline CDR1 SGHDT, CDR2 YYEEEE. This CDR3 comprises 14 residues. The CDR3 reads CASSLAGGNQPQHF. Written as DNA, the CDR3 is TGTGCCAGCAGCTTGGCAGGGGGGAATCAGCCCCAGCATTTT. The full variable domain, in which reference TRBV5-6 and TRBJ1-5 provide the parts outside the CDR3, is DAGVTQSPTHLIKTRGQQVTLRCSPKSGHDTVSWYQQALGQGPQFIFQYYEEEERQRGNFPDRFSGHQFPNYSSELNVNALLLGDSALYLCASSLAGGNQPQHFGDGTRLSIL.

The chain links TRBV5-1 to TRBJ1-2, with D maybe TRBD1 (5 bases). From germline, CDR1 is SGHRS and CDR2 YFSETQ. This CDR3 region has 12 residues. Trimming cost V 5 bases and J 7 bases, with 12 bases left between them. This CDR3 is CASRDRIGGYTF. As DNA, the CDR3 is TGCGCCAGCAGAGACAGAATAGGTGGCTACACCTTC. Based on the CDR3 plus reference TRBV5-1 and TRBJ1-2, the full variable domain is KAGVTQTPRYLIKTRGQQVTLSCSPISGHRSVSWYQQTPGQGLQFLFEYFSETQRNKGNFPGRFSGRQFSNSRSEMNVSTLELGDSALYLCASRDRIGGYTFGSGTRLTVV.

The V call is TRBV27, the J call TRBJ2-7; D call uncertain. Germline lookup yields CDR1 MNHEY and CDR2 SMNVEV (reference sequence). The CDR3 contains 16 residues. V was clipped by 4 bases and J by 3 bases, with 19 bases between them. The CDR3 loop is CASSSPTTGGYYEQYF. The CDR3 DNA is TGTGCCAGCAGTTCCCCCACCACTGGCGGATACTACGAGCAGTACTTC.

The chain uses TRBV7-2 and TRBJ2-2; 7 bases are shared with TRBD2. The CDR3 has 16 amino acids. The junction had 8 bases not matched to a gene; V was cut back by 5 bases and J by 2 bases. The germline V gene has CDR1 SGHTA and CDR2 FQGNSA. CDR3 in DNA: TGTGCCAGCAGCCCTCGGACTAGTGGAAACACCGGGGAGCTGTTTTTT. Its protein product is CASSPRTSGNTGELFF.

The CDR3 protein is CASSLVSGVNTEAFF. CDR3 in DNA: TGCGCCAGCAGCTTGGTTTCGGGGGTGAACACTGAAGCTTTCTTT. The chain is built from TRBV5-1 and TRBJ1-1; TRBD1 is a possible D gene (5 bases). Germline loops: CDR1 SGHRS, CDR2 YFSETQ. CDR3 size: 15 residues. The V gene lost 0 bases and the J gene lost 0 bases, with 9 bases spanning the gap.

The rearrangement uses TRBV19 and TRBJ2-7; tentative D call: TRBD2 (6 bases). V shed 2 bases and J shed 3 bases, with 14 bases lying between them. The CDR3 sequence is 15 residues long. Germline V gene data show CDR1 as LNHDA and CDR2 as SQIVND (reference sequence). The CDR3 DNA reads as TGTGCCAGTAGTATACAAGGAGGGGTCTTCTACGAGCAGTACTTC. This gives the protein CASSIQGGVFYEQYF.

This chain links TRBV4-3 with TRBJ2-7; 9 positions match TRBD2. This CDR3 has 16 amino acids. Germline-derived CDR1 and CDR2 are LGHNA and YSLEER. V shed 0 bases and J 3 bases; nucleotides not matched to a gene: 6. The CDR3 region has the DNA TGCGCCAGCAGCCAAGATTTGTCTAGCGGGAACTACGAGCAGTACTTC. Its translation is CASSQDLSSGNYEQYF.

The rearrangement links TRBV6-5 to TRBJ2-7; perhaps TRBD2 as D (6 bases). CDR3 length: 15 amino acids. The V and J ends lost 5 bases and 0 bases respectively, with 14 bases between them. Germline V lookup: CDR1 MNHEY, CDR2 SVGAGI. The CDR3 DNA reads TGTGCCAGCAGTCCCCCGGGGGAGGCCTCCTACGAGCAGTACTTC. Amino acid sequence: CASSPPGEASYEQYF.

This clone has just one count. This chain links TRBV5-1 with TRBJ2-1, with a tentative D call TRBD1 (6 bases). CDR1 and CDR2 from the germline V gene are SGHRS and YFSETQ. The CDR3 is made up of 12 amino acids. V was clipped by 2 bases and J by 8 bases, with 8 bases between them. The CDR3, as DNA: TGCGCCAGCAGCTTCTCAGGGGATGAGCAGTTCTTC. Translation: CASSFSGDEQFF.

The J gene is TRBJ2-4, the V gene TRBV28; 11 bases are a match to TRBD2. Per the germline V gene, CDR1 is MDHEN and CDR2 is SYDVKM. This CDR3 region has 15 residues. The junction had 7 bases not matched to a gene; V was cut back by 6 bases and J by 6 bases. CDR3 loop: CASSPPGTSGNIQYF. The DNA of the CDR3 is TGTGCCAGCAGCCCTCCCGGGACTAGCGGAAACATTCAGTACTTC.

The rearrangement links TRBV4-3 to TRBJ2-1; 9 bases align to TRBD2. V gave up 0 bases and J gave up 8 bases; unmatched junction bases: 8. The CDR3 totals 16 residues. The V gene's germline CDR1 is LGHNA and CDR2 YSLEER. The CDR3, as DNA: TGCGCCAGCAGCCAAGATCGGGTCCTAGCGGGATATGAGCAGTTCTTC. Translation gives CASSQDRVLAGYEQFF.

This sequence joins TRBV5-4 and TRBJ2-1; 7 bases line up with TRBD2. The CDR3 has 15 residues. Germline V lookup: CDR1 SGHNT, CDR2 YYREEE (reference sequence). The V and J ends lost 0 bases and 7 bases, in that order; junction bases with no gene match: 7. The CDR3 loop is CASSLVQRELNEQFF. CDR3 nucleotide sequence: TGTGCCAGCAGCTTGGTCCAGCGGGAATTAAATGAGCAGTTCTTC.

The genes are TRBV6-5 and TRBJ1-2; maybe TRBD1 (5 bases). The CDR3 runs to 13 residues. Germline CDR1 MNHEY, CDR2 SVGAGI. Trimming cost V 2 bases and J 6 bases, with 10 bases left between them. In DNA form, the CDR3 reads TGTGCCAGCAGTTACCGCAGGGAGGATGGCTACACCTTC. Translated, it gives CASSYRREDGYTF.

CDR3 DNA sequence: TGCGCCAGCAGCTATCGGGACAGAGCCTACGAGCAGTACTTC. It encodes CASSYRDRAYEQYF. This chain connects TRBV5-1 to TRBJ2-7; the match to TRBD1 covers 7 bases. Trimming cost V 3 bases and J 2 bases; bases outside gene matches: 5. This CDR3 spans 14 amino acids. The germline CDR1 and CDR2 sequences are SGHRS and YFSETQ.

The CDR3 nucleotides read TGTGCCAGCTCCCTAGCCCCTAGCGGGGGATCCTACGAGCAGTACTTC. Its translation is CASSLAPSGGSYEQYF. V gene TRBV18 combines with J gene TRBJ2-7; 10 bases line up with TRBD2. The CDR3 is made up of 16 amino acids. Germline V gene lookup returns CDR1 KGHSH and CDR2 LQKENI. V shed 6 bases and J 1 base; nucleotides not matched to a gene: 9.

CDR3 DNA: TGTGCCAGCAGCCCCAGACTAGCGGGAGAGACCCAGTACTTC. It yields the protein CASSPRLAGETQYF. The rearrangement links TRBV16 to TRBJ2-5; TRBD2 matches at 10 bases. CDR3 length: 14 amino acids. The V gene's germline CDR1 is KGHSY and CDR2 FQNENV. V was pared by 4 bases and J by 4 bases, with 3 bases of the junction left unmatched.

The J gene is TRBJ2-5, the V gene TRBV6-5, with no clear D. CDR1 is MNHEY, CDR2 SVGAGI, per germline. The V end lost 6 bases, the J end lost 5 bases, and 7 bases lay between the germline ends. The length of the CDR3 is 11 residues. CDR3 DNA: TGTGCCAGCAGACACGGGGAGACCCAGTACTTC. Protein sequence: CASRHGETQYF.

The V and J genes are TRBV9 and TRBJ2-2; 7 nucleotides agree with TRBD2. Trimming took 2 bases from V and 2 from J; bases not matched to a gene: 6. This CDR3 is built from 16 residues. The germline V gene has CDR1 SGDLS and CDR2 YYNGEE. Here the CDR3 DNA reads TGTGCCAGCAGCGTCGGGACTATCGCCAACACCGGGGAGCTGTTTTTT. This codes for CASSVGTIANTGELFF.

For the CDR3, the DNA is TGTGCCAGCAGTGGGCAGGGCAACACTGAAGCTTTCTTT. It translates to CASSGQGNTEAFF. V is TRBV6-1 and J is TRBJ1-1; maybe TRBD1 (5 bases). V gave up 4 bases and J gave up 2 bases, with 8 bases separating them. CDR1 and CDR2 from the germline V gene are MNHNS and SASEGT. There are 13 residues in the CDR3.

The chain has TRBV5-4 and TRBJ2-6; D unresolved. CDR1 SGHNT and CDR2 YYREEE come from the germline V gene (reference sequence). Trimming removed 2 bases at V and 4 bases at J, with 7 bases between. CDR3 length: 14 amino acids. The CDR3 region has the DNA TGTGCCAGCAGCTTCGGTTCCGGGGCCAACGTCCTGACTTTC. Encoded protein: CASSFGSGANVLTF.

V gene TRBV11-3 combines with J gene TRBJ1-1, with D uncertain. From germline, CDR1 is SGHNT and CDR2 YENEEA. This CDR3 has 11 residues. V shed 5 bases and J shed 3 bases, with 4 bases lying between them. The CDR3, as DNA: TGTGCCAGCAGCCTTTACACTGAAGCTTTCTTT. As protein: CASSLYTEAFF. Full variable domain (rest looked up from reference TRBV11-3 and TRBJ1-1): EAGVVQSPRYKIIEKKQPVAFWCNPISGHNTLYWYLQNLGQGPELLIRYENEEAVDDSQLPKDRFSAERLKGVDSTLKIQPAELGDSAVYLCASSLYTEAFFGQGTRLTVV.

This rearrangement joins TRBV29-1 to TRBJ2-1; D is perhaps TRBD2 (6 bases). CDR3 length: 14 amino acids. The germline V and J ends were trimmed by 1 base and 7 bases, with 14 bases remaining between them. CDR1 and CDR2 from the germline V gene are SQVTM and ANQGSEA. The CDR3 reads CSVEVPGSLNEQFF. CDR3 nucleotide sequence: TGCAGCGTTGAAGTACCCGGGAGTCTAAATGAGCAGTTCTTC.

This chain joins TRBV7-3 and TRBJ2-2; 9 bases fit TRBD2. There are 17 residues in the CDR3. CDR1 is SGHTA, CDR2 FQGTGA, per germline. The V gene end was trimmed by 1 base and the J gene end by 2 bases; junction bases not matched to a gene: 5. CDR3 bases: TGTGCCAGCAGCTTAAATAGACTAGCGGCCAACACCGGGGAGCTGTTTTTT. It encodes CASSLNRLAANTGELFF.

DNA for the CDR3: TGTGCCAGCAGCCGACTAGCGGGGCCTTACGAGCAGTACTTC. It codes for CASSRLAGPYEQYF. V is TRBV4-2 and J is TRBJ2-7, with 11 bases aligning to TRBD2. V gave up 4 bases and J gave up 4 bases; unmatched junction bases: 3. This CDR3 is 14 amino acids long. CDR1 LGHNA and CDR2 YNFKEQ come from the germline V gene.

The chain is built from TRBV15 and TRBJ2-7; 11 nucleotides line up with TRBD2. The CDR3 is 18 residues long. The V gene's germline CDR1 is LNHNV and CDR2 YYDKDF (reference sequence). The ends lost 3 bases at V and 2 bases at J; junction bases unmatched: 12. CDR3 DNA sequence: TGTGCCACCAGCAGTGCACGAATACTAGCGGGAGTACCCTACGAGCAGTACTTC. Its translation is CATSSARILAGVPYEQYF.

The rearrangement uses TRBV18 and TRBJ2-3; 8 bases match TRBD2. Trimming cost V 1 base and J 4 bases; bases outside gene matches: 7. The CDR3 is made up of 16 amino acids. Germline-derived CDR1 and CDR2 are KGHSH and LQKENI. The CDR3 region is CASSPLGLGGSDTQYF. The DNA of the CDR3 is TGTGCCAGCTCACCACTGGGACTAGGGGGGTCAGATACGCAGTATTTT.